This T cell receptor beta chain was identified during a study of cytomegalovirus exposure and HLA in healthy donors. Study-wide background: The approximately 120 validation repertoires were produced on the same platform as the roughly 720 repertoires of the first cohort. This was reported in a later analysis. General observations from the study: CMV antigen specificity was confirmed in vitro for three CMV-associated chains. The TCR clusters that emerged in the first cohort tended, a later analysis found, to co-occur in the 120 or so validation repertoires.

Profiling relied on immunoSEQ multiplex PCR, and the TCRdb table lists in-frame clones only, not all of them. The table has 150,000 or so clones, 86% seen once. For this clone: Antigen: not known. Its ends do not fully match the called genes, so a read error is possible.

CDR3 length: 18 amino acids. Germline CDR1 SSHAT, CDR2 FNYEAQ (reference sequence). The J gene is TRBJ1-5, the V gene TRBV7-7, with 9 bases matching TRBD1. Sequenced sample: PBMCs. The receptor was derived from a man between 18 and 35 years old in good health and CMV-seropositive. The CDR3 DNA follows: TGTGCTAGCAGCACTCAATACAGGGGGCGCGAACGCAATCAGCCCCAGCATTTT. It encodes CASSTQYRGRERNQPQHF.